The clone carrying this T cell receptor beta chain was observed a handful of times. The data were taken from a study of blood T cell repertoires in COVID-19. Study details: PBMCs, B-cell-depleted T cells, or T cells provided the cDNA or gDNA that made up the material.

This study enrolled people aged about 18 to 90 from 20 to 25 US geographic areas. Cohort assignment relied on participant-reported clinical history. Produced via immunoSEQ multiplex PCR; TCRdb's table is partial and in-frame only. The sample has about 230,000 clones; approximately 89% are singletons. The specimen was PBMCs or T cells enriched from blood (not recorded which). The source is a woman in her thirties with acute COVID-19.

CDR3 region: CAISAQTSGTGELFF. DNA for the CDR3: TGTGCCATCAGTGCCCAGACTAGCGGGACCGGGGAGCTGTTTTTT. V gene TRBV10-3 combines with J gene TRBJ2-2, with 10 bases fitting TRBD2. J was trimmed by 5 bases and V by 4 bases; bases with no gene match: 4. Germline assignment: CDR1 ENHRY and CDR2 SYGVKD. This CDR3 is built from 15 residues.